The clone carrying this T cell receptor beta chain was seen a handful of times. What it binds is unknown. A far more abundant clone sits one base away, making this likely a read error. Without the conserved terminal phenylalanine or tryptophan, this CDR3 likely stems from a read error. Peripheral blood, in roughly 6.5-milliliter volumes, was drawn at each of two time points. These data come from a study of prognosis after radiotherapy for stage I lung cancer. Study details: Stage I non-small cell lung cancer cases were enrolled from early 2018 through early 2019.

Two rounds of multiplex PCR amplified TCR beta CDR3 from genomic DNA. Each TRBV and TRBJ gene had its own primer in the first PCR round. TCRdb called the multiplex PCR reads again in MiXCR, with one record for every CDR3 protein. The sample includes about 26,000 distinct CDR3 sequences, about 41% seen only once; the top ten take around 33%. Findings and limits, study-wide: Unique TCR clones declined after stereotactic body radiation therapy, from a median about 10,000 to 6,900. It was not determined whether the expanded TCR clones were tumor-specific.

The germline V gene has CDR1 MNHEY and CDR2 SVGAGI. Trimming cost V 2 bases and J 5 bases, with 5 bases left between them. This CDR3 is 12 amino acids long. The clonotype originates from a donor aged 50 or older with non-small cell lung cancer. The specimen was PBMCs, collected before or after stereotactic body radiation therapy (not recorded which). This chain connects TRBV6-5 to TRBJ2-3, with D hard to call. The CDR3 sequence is CASSYRGDTQYL. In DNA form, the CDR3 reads TGTGCCAGCAGTTACCGAGGAGATACGCAGTATCTT.